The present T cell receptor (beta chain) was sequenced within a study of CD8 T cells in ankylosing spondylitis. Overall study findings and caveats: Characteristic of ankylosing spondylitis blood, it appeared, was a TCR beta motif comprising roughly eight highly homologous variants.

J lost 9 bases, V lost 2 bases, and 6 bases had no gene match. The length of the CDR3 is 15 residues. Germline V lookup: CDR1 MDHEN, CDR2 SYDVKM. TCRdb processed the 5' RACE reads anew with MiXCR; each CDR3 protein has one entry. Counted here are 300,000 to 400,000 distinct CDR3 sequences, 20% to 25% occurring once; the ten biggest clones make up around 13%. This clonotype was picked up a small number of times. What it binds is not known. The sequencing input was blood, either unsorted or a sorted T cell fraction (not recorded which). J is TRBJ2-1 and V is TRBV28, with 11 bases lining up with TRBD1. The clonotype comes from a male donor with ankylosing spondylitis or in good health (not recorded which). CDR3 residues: CASSLLRTGGLEQFF. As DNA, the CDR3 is TGTGCCAGCAGTTTACTCCGGACAGGGGGCCTTGAGCAGTTCTTC.